These 22 T cell receptor beta chains came from one sample sequenced in a study of blood T cell repertoires in COVID-19. TCRdb's copy holds only in-frame clones and misses some; the assay was immunoSEQ multiplex PCR. The sample gives roughly 230,000 clones, 80% to 85% of which show up once; about 4.2% is in the top ten. Sequencing input: peripheral blood. The receptor source for this set is a man aged 50-60 years with active or convalescent COVID-19.

The chain has TRBV5-4 and TRBJ2-2; 8 bases map to TRBD2. The germline CDR1 and CDR2 sequences are SGHNT and YYREEE (reference sequence). J gave up 6 bases and V 4 bases, and 5 bases lay outside the gene matches. The CDR3 spans 14 residues. CDR3 nucleotides: TGTGCCAGCAGCCCGGCGGGGGGCGCCGGGGAGCTGTTTTTT. Amino acid sequence: CASSPAGGAGELFF.

This clone was recorded only once. The chain carries TRBV6-5 and TRBJ2-1; 9 bases agree with TRBD2. CDR1 is MNHEY, CDR2 SVGAGI, per germline. The CDR3 contains 14 residues. V gave up 6 bases and J gave up 11 bases; unmatched junction bases: 11. CDR3 loop: CASRPPGTSPKQFF. The CDR3 nucleotides are TGTGCCAGCAGACCGCCCGGGACTAGCCCTAAGCAGTTCTTC.

The chain carries TRBV4-2 and TRBJ2-1; 9 bases match TRBD1. J was trimmed by 7 bases and V by 2 bases; bases with no gene match: 6. CDR3 length: 15 amino acids. CDR1 and CDR2 (germline): LGHNA, YNFKEQ. CDR3 amino acids: CASSQPGQGVNEQFF. Written as DNA, the CDR3 is TGTGCCAGCAGCCAACCGGGACAGGGAGTAAATGAGCAGTTCTTC.

J is TRBJ2-3 and V is TRBV5-1, with TRBD1 as a possible D gene (5 bases). The germline CDR1 and CDR2 sequences are SGHRS and YFSETQ. Trimming took 0 bases from V and 4 from J, leaving 9 bases between them. The length of the CDR3 is 14 residues. The CDR3 protein is CASSLAQGSDTQYF. The CDR3 nucleotides read TGCGCCAGCAGCTTGGCGCAGGGCTCAGATACGCAGTATTTT.

On this clone: The junction and the germline gene differ at one end; a read error may be behind it. The chain has TRBV2 and TRBJ2-7; 7 positions agree with TRBD1. Germline V gene lookup returns CDR1 SNHLY and CDR2 FYNNEI. This CDR3 spans 12 amino acids. Here the CDR3 reads CASSEAQRDRSF. In DNA form, the CDR3 reads TGTGCCAGCAGTGAAGCCCAAAGGGACAGATCCTTC.

The chain links TRBV11-1 to TRBJ1-1; D is undetermined. V shed 3 bases and J shed 1 base, with 6 bases lying between them. The CDR3 is 13 amino acids. The germline gives CDR1 SGHAT, CDR2 FQDESV (reference sequence). Written as DNA, the CDR3 is TGTGCCAGCAGCTTTACAGCGAACACTGAAGCTTTCTTT. Translated, it gives CASSFTANTEAFF.

The J gene is TRBJ2-6, the V gene TRBV7-7, with D perhaps TRBD1 (6 bases). From germline, CDR1 is SSHAT and CDR2 FNYEAQ (reference sequence). V was cut by 1 base and J by 0 bases, with 7 bases left in between. The CDR3 length is 16 residues. CDR3 sequence: CASSLGQDSGANVLTF. The DNA of the CDR3 is TGTGCCAGCAGCTTAGGACAGGACTCTGGGGCCAACGTCCTGACTTTC.

V and J are TRBV19 and TRBJ2-7; 7 nucleotides align to TRBD1. The CDR3 consists of 14 residues. Germline V gene lookup returns CDR1 LNHDA and CDR2 SQIVND (reference sequence). After removal of 3 bases from V and 5 bases from J, the junction contained 7 bases not matched to a gene. CDR3 sequence reads: CASSISDRSHEQYF. The CDR3 DNA reads as TGTGCCAGTAGTATCTCGGACAGGTCCCACGAGCAGTACTTC.

This clone was counted between two and nine times. The chain joins TRBV5-1 to TRBJ1-1; D is unclear. V dropped 0 bases and J dropped 5 bases, with 11 bases sitting between them. This CDR3 is 14 amino acids long. CDR1 and CDR2 (germline): SGHRS, YFSETQ. The CDR3 DNA reads TGCGCCAGCAGCTTGGTACGACGGGGAACTGAAGCTTTCTTT. Protein: CASSLVRRGTEAFF.

This chain uses TRBV29-1 with TRBJ2-5; 7 nucleotides agree with TRBD2. Per germline, CDR1 SQVTM and CDR2 ANQGSEA. Trimming removed 4 bases from V and 2 bases from J; junction bases left unmatched: 7. This CDR3 spans 14 amino acids. Here the CDR3 reads CSVAGGGTQETQYF. In nucleotides, the CDR3 is TGCAGCGTTGCTGGGGGGGGAACACAAGAGACCCAGTACTTC.

The chain has TRBV11-1 and TRBJ1-3; D perhaps matches TRBD1 (5 bases). Trimming pared 5 bases from V and 2 bases from J, leaving 10 bases between. This CDR3 region has 14 residues. Germline-derived CDR1 and CDR2 are SGHAT and FQDESV (reference sequence). CDR3 DNA sequence: TGTGCCAGCAGCACCAACAGGCCTGGAAACACCATATATTTT. It encodes CASSTNRPGNTIYF.

The chain joins TRBV7-2 to TRBJ1-2, with 7 bases fitting TRBD1. This CDR3 spans 13 amino acids. Per the germline V gene, CDR1 is SGHTA and CDR2 is FQGNSA. V shed 5 bases, J shed 5 bases, and the junction held 5 bases outside the gene matches. The CDR3 DNA sequence: TGTGCCAGCAGCCCACCGGGACAGTATGGCTACACCTTC. It specifies CASSPPGQYGYTF.

There are a few counts of this clone. The chain uses TRBV6-5 and TRBJ1-6; D perhaps matches TRBD1 (6 bases). V dropped 6 bases and J dropped 10 bases, with 10 bases sitting between them. CDR3 length equals 12 residues. Germline values: CDR1 MNHEY, CDR2 SVGAGI. This CDR3 is CASSFRGSPLHF. In DNA form, the CDR3 reads TGTGCCAGCAGCTTCAGGGGCTCACCCCTCCACTTT.

This clone showed up just a few times. The chain employs TRBV19 and TRBJ2-3, with a weak D call TRBD1 (6 bases). CDR3 length: 13 residues. Germline lookup yields CDR1 LNHDA and CDR2 SQIVND (reference sequence). The V gene lost 5 bases and the J gene lost 5 bases, with 11 bases spanning the gap. This CDR3 reads CASSPWTVDTQYF. The CDR3 region has the DNA TGTGCCAGTAGTCCGTGGACAGTAGATACGCAGTATTTT.

The chain links TRBV29-1 to TRBJ2-5; no definite D call. This CDR3 contains 11 residues. The germline V gene has CDR1 SQVTM and CDR2 ANQGSEA. V dropped 4 bases and J dropped 4 bases, with 7 bases sitting between them. CDR3 bases: TGCAGCGTTGCCAACGGAGAGACCCAGTACTTC. Its protein is CSVANGETQYF.

This chain connects TRBV27 to TRBJ1-6; D is unclear. CDR1 and CDR2 (germline): MNHEY, SMNVEV (reference sequence). V was trimmed by 5 bases and J by 3 bases, leaving 17 bases between them. This CDR3 has 17 residues. The CDR3 spells CASSPNPTGFYNSPLHF. DNA of the CDR3: TGTGCCAGCAGTCCAAACCCGACTGGATTCTATAATTCACCCCTCCACTTT.

The chain links TRBV6-2 or TRBV6-3 to TRBJ2-1; 14 bases match TRBD2. Germline-derived CDR1 and CDR2 are MNHEY and SVGEGT. The CDR3 sequence is 17 residues long. The V segment lost 5 bases and the J segment 6 bases; nucleotides outside the gene matches: 9. CDR3 DNA sequence: TGTGCCAGCAGTCAGGGACTAGCGGGGGCGTTCGGCAATGAGCAGTTCTTC. Protein sequence: CASSQGLAGAFGNEQFF.

This chain links TRBV18 with TRBJ1-1; D might be TRBD1 (6 bases). Germline CDR1 and CDR2: KGHSH and LQKENI. The CDR3 is 16 residues long. V lost 3 bases and J 3 bases, leaving 17 bases between the germline ends. The CDR3 DNA sequence: TGTGCCAGCTCACCCCGACAGGAACTTAGCCACACTGAAGCTTTCTTT. Its protein product is CASSPRQELSHTEAFF.

J is TRBJ2-3 and V is TRBV3-1 (or the pseudogene TRBV3-2), with D possibly matching TRBD2 (7 bases). This CDR3 contains 15 residues. V was trimmed by 3 bases and J by 6 bases, leaving 16 bases between them. Germline V gives CDR1 LGHDT, CDR2 YNNKEL (reference sequence). The CDR3 spells CASSQWGGLRDTQYF. The CDR3 region has the DNA TGTGCCAGCAGCCAGTGGGGGGGCCTCAGGGATACGCAGTATTTT.

This clone was counted once. The V call is TRBV5-6, the J call TRBJ1-3; D remains ambiguous. Germline V gene lookup returns CDR1 SGHDT and CDR2 YYEEEE. The CDR3 has 11 amino acids. Trimming took off 0 bases at V and 12 bases at J, with 7 bases between the two ends. This CDR3 is CASSLAQVIYF. The DNA for the CDR3 is TGTGCCAGCAGCTTGGCCCAGGTCATATATTTT.

The rearrangement uses TRBV6-1 and TRBJ1-5; perhaps TRBD1 as D (5 bases). The CDR3 covers 15 residues. CDR1 and CDR2 from the germline V gene are MNHNS and SASEGT. V was pared by 1 base and J by 2 bases, with 9 bases between. This chain's CDR3 is CASSEEGLGNQPQHF. CDR3 sequence (DNA): TGTGCCAGCAGTGAAGAGGGGCTCGGCAATCAGCCCCAGCATTTT.

To note about this clone: At one boundary the junction diverges from the germline segment, which might be a read error. The chain employs TRBV27 and TRBJ1-4, with 11 positions matching TRBD1. Per germline, CDR1 MNHEY and CDR2 SMNVEV (reference sequence). This CDR3 contains 14 residues. The CDR3 bases are TGTGCCAGCAGTCCAGGACAGGGGGCTGAAAAACCGTTTTTT. This translates into CASSPGQGAEKPFF.